This T cell receptor beta chain originates from a study of blood T cell repertoires in COVID-19. In the study overall: PBMCs, B-cell-depleted T cells, or T cells were the source of the cDNA or gDNA that made up the material.

Under the authors' procedure: Reference gene primer amplification yielded estimated nucleated cell counts. Profiled with immunoSEQ multiplex PCR; TCRdb holds only in-frame clones, not every one. The V and J calls and the clone size are those of that table, but D and trimming were determined from the DNA. The sample shows 250,000 to 350,000 clones, more than 70% of them seen only once. Trimming took 3 bases from V and 8 from J; bases not matched to a gene: 6. The CDR3 covers 13 residues. Germline-derived CDR1 and CDR2 are MDHEN and SYDVKM. The V and J genes are TRBV28 and TRBJ1-2; 7 positions match TRBD1. The TCR was taken from a woman between 50 and 59 years old with acute or convalescent COVID-19. The sequenced sample consisted of peripheral blood. CDR3 nucleotide sequence: TGTGCCAGCAGTTTGACAGGGAGCAGCGGCTACACCTTC. Amino acid sequence: CASSLTGSSGYTF.